A selection of T cell receptor beta chains follows, all from one sample in a study of blood T cell repertoires in COVID-19. Profiled with immunoSEQ multiplex PCR; TCRdb holds only in-frame clones, not every one. The repertoire holds about 320,000 clones, approximately 88% seen once, with around 1.6% in the top ten. The sample consisted of peripheral blood. These receptors all stem from a woman in her 30s with COVID-19, enrolled during active disease. CDR3s include the opening cysteine and the closing phenylalanine or tryptophan. A D gene is named only where the DNA matches it firmly. Expanded clones get a size class; other rows say once, few or many, or leave the size out.

v_call,clone_size,j_call,d_call,cdr3_nt,cdr3_aa
TRBV2,-,TRBJ1-1,TRBD1,TGTGCCAGCACCCTTGGACAGGGGACTGAAGCTTTCTTT,CASTLGQGTEAFF
TRBV29-1,once,TRBJ2-6,TRBD2,TGCAGCGCCCGGATGCGGGGGGCCTACTCTGGGGCCAACGTCCTGACTTTC,CSARMRGAYSGANVLTF
TRBV12-3/TRBV12-4,-,TRBJ2-3,TRBD2,TGTGCCAGCAGTGTAGGACCGGGACTAGCGGCCTATTTT,CASSVGPGLAAYF
TRBV6-5,-,TRBJ1-1,TRBD1,TGTGCCAGCAGTTACAGGGGGCGATACACTGAAGCTTTCTTT,CASSYRGRYTEAFF
TRBV7-9,-,TRBJ1-2,-,TGTGCCAGCAGCCCGGTTTTAAACTATGGCTACACCTTC,CASSPVLNYGYTF
TRBV7-9,-,TRBJ1-6,-,TGTGCCAGCAGCCCGGACAGTAATAATTCACCCCTCCACTTT,CASSPDSNNSPLHF
TRBV12-5,once,TRBJ2-3,TRBD2,TGTGCTAGTGCCTCGGGAGGGGTCCCTTCGGCAGATACGCAGTATTTT,CASASGGVPSADTQYF
TRBV6-1,-,TRBJ2-5,-,TGTGCCAGCAGTGAGGATCAGCGGAAGACCCAGTACTTC,CASSEDQRKTQYF
TRBV18,-,TRBJ2-3,-,TGTGCCAGCTCACCACCTTTGACAGGCTGGCATATCACAGATACGCAGTATTTT,CASSPPLTGWHITDTQYF
TRBV5-1,-,TRBJ1-5,-,TGCGCCAGCAGCTTGGCGGGGGGCAGCAATCAGCCCCAGCATTTT,CASSLAGGSNQPQHF
TRBV30,-,TRBJ1-1,TRBD1,TGTGCCCGGGACAGAATGAACACTGAAGCTTTCTTT,CARDRMNTEAFF
TRBV29-1,-,TRBJ2-3,-,TGCAGCGTTGGGGGGGGACAGGCTAGCACAGATACGCAGTATTTT,CSVGGGQASTDTQYF
TRBV12-3/TRBV12-4,-,TRBJ1-5,-,TGTGCCAGCAGTATCCAGGGGATTCAGCCCCAGCATTTT,CASSIQGIQPQHF
TRBV13,-,TRBJ1-2,-,TGTGCCAGCAGCCCCGGAGAGGTTGGCTACACCTTC,CASSPGEVGYTF
TRBV5-1,-,TRBJ1-1,TRBD1,TGCGCCAGCAGCTCCCCACCCCCGGGACAGGGCCTTTACACTGAAGCTTTCTTT,CASSSPPPGQGLYTEAFF
TRBV9,few,TRBJ1-1,-,TGTGCCAGCAGCCTTCGGGGGGACACTGAAGCTTTCTTT,CASSLRGDTEAFF
TRBV7-9,-,TRBJ2-7,-,TGTGCCAGCAGCTTCGGCGGGGATTACGAGCAGTACTTC,CASSFGGDYEQYF
TRBV6-5,-,TRBJ1-4,-,TGTGCCAGCAATCAAGGGGAGGAGGAAAAACTGTTTTTT,CASNQGEEEKLFF
TRBV7-9,-,TRBJ1-2,TRBD1,TGTGCCAGCAGCTTAGGGCGTGGTGGGGGACAGTTTAACTATGGCTACACCTTC,CASSLGRGGGQFNYGYTF
TRBV29-1,-,TRBJ2-6,TRBD1,TGCACCTCACCGGGACAGGCGATCTCTGGGGCCAACGTCCTGACTTTC,CTSPGQAISGANVLTF
TRBV27,once,TRBJ1-4,-,TGTGCCAGCAGTTCACTATTCGGGAGGGCAGGGGAAAAACTGTTTTTT,CASSSLFGRAGEKLFF
TRBV5-4,-,TRBJ1-1,-,TGTGCCAGCAGCTTGGCCGGCGCAGGGGTGGGGACTGAAGCTTTCTTT,CASSLAGAGVGTEAFF
TRBV18,-,TRBJ2-1,TRBD2,TGTGCCAGCTCACCACAAGGACTAGCGGGGACGTCGAGCTCCTACAATGAGCAGTTCTTC,CASSPQGLAGTSSSYNEQFF
TRBV5-1,-,TRBJ1-6,-,TGCGCCAGCAGCTTGGGGTTGGTCGGTATGAATTCACCCCTCCACTTT,CASSLGLVGMNSPLHF
TRBV4-2,-,TRBJ1-2,-,TGTGCCAGCAGCCAAGAGCGTCGGGGAGGGGATGGCTACACCTTC,CASSQERRGGDGYTF
TRBV27,-,TRBJ1-1,-,TGTGCCAGCAGATTTTGGGGGGGACGCACTGAAGCTTTCTTT,CASRFWGGRTEAFF
TRBV19,-,TRBJ1-2,-,TGTGCCAGTATTCCGCCCACGGGGGGGGGACGCGGCTACACCTTC,CASIPPTGGGRGYTF
TRBV19,-,TRBJ1-4,-,TGTGCCAGCAACACGGGGACTAATGAAAAACTGTTTTTT,CASNTGTNEKLFF
TRBV19,-,TRBJ2-3,TRBD2,TGTGCCAGTAGTATAACCCGGTCTAGCGGGGTCAGCACAGATACGCAGTATTTT,CASSITRSSGVSTDTQYF
TRBV27,-,TRBJ2-1,TRBD1,TGTGCCAGCAGTTCCGAGACAGGGTCCTACAATGAGCAGTTCTTC,CASSSETGSYNEQFF
TRBV29-1,-,TRBJ1-3,-,TGCAGCGCCTCGGAGAGCTCTGGAAACACCATATATTTT,CSASESSGNTIYF
TRBV6-2/TRBV6-3,-,TRBJ2-4,TRBD2,TGTGCCAGCAGTTTAGGACTAGCGGGGGGGCCGACCAAAAACATTCAGTACTTC,CASSLGLAGGPTKNIQYF
TRBV2,-,TRBJ2-3,-,TGTGCCAGCAGTGACCCGTTCGGGCAGTATTTT,CASSDPFGQYF
TRBV7-2,-,TRBJ2-2,-,TGTGCCAGCAGCTCGGCGGGTCCGAACACCGGGGAGCTGTTTTTT,CASSSAGPNTGELFF
TRBV11-3,-,TRBJ2-5,-,TGTGCCAGCAGCGCCCTATTCCCCCAAGAGACCCAGTACTTC,CASSALFPQETQYF
TRBV5-1,-,TRBJ1-2,TRBD1,TGCGCCAGCAGCTTAGACAGGGGGCTGTACACCTTC,CASSLDRGLYTF
TRBV20-1,-,TRBJ1-1,TRBD1,TGCAGTGCTAGTGTGGACAGGGAGACTGAAGCTTTCTTT,CSASVDRETEAFF
TRBV7-9,-,TRBJ2-7,TRBD1,TGTGCCAGCAGCGGCCTGACAGGGCAGATAATCTACGAGCAGTACTTC,CASSGLTGQIIYEQYF
TRBV4-1,once,TRBJ1-1,TRBD1,TGCGCCAGCAGCCATGACAGGGGAGACGCTTTCTTT,CASSHDRGDAFF
TRBV7-2,-,TRBJ1-1,-,TGTGCCAGCAGCTTAGACCAGGATGGAAGGACTGAAGCTTTCTTT,CASSLDQDGRTEAFF
TRBV10-3,-,TRBJ1-2,-,TGTGCCATCTGGTCAGGGGCTGGCTACACCTTC,CAIWSGAGYTF
TRBV28,-,TRBJ1-2,TRBD1,TGTGCCAGCACTGGGACAGGGAACTATGGCTACACCTTC,CASTGTGNYGYTF
TRBV11-3,-,TRBJ2-3,-,TGTGCCAGCAGCAAAGAGAGATCAGATACGCAGTATTTT,CASSKERSDTQYF
TRBV11-2,-,TRBJ1-1,-,TGTGCCAGCAGCTCCCCTTGGGGAGGGACCCTAGATGAAGCTTTCTTT,CASSSPWGGTLDEAFF
TRBV2,-,TRBJ1-5,-,TGTGCCAGCAGTGATCTGGGACTGGGCAATCAGCCCCAGCATTTT,CASSDLGLGNQPQHF
TRBV7-2,-,TRBJ2-3,TRBD1,TGTGCCAGCAGCTTAAGACAGGGGGTGGATACGCAGTATTTT,CASSLRQGVDTQYF